Listed below are T cell receptor beta chains from one sample, sequenced in a study of blood T cell repertoires in COVID-19. Assay: immunoSEQ multiplex PCR; the TCRdb copy retains only in-frame clones and omits some. Here the sample spans approximately 190,000 clones, about 88% being singletons. The sequenced sample consisted of peripheral blood. These receptors were collected from a woman aged 35 to 49 who had recovered from COVID-19. Both conserved end residues are part of each CDR3. D genes are given only for firm matches. Size is omitted from some rows. Given values are once, few, many or a class for expanded clones.

j_call d_call clone_size v_call cdr3_nt cdr3_aa
TRBJ2-5 TRBD1 . TRBV2 TGTGCCAGCAGCGAGGACAGGTTTGAGACCCAGTACTTC CASSEDRFETQYF
TRBJ1-1 . . TRBV5-1 TGCGCCAGCAGGGGTGATTCAGGCCGGGGCACTGAAGCTTTCTTT CASRGDSGRGTEAFF
TRBJ1-1 TRBD1 few TRBV18 TGTGCCAGCTCACCCCAAAGGGGGCCCGTGAACACTGAAGCTTTCTTT CASSPQRGPVNTEAFF
TRBJ1-1 . . TRBV6-5 TGTGCCAGCAGTTACTCGGGGCCTTCCCCTGAAGCTTTCTTT CASSYSGPSPEAFF
TRBJ2-1 TRBD2 once TRBV7-3 TGTGCCAGCAGCCCGAAGCGGGAGTCATACAATGAGCAGTTCTTC CASSPKRESYNEQFF
TRBJ1-4 TRBD1 . TRBV7-6 TGTGCCAGCAGCTCATTACAGGGGGCGGGTAATGAAAAACTGTTTTTT CASSSLQGAGNEKLFF
TRBJ2-7 . . TRBV5-1 TGCGCCAGCAGCTTGGTCCAGGGAGGCGAGCAGTACTTC CASSLVQGGEQYF
TRBJ1-2 . . TRBV28 TGTGCCAGCAGTTTAGTGGCAACTAACTATGGCTACACCTTC CASSLVATNYGYTF
TRBJ2-7 TRBD1 . TRBV15 TGTGCCACCAGCCGACAGGGCCAATCCTACGAGCAGTACTTC CATSRQGQSYEQYF
TRBJ2-3 . . TRBV6-5 TGTGCCAGCCCGAGCACAGATACGCAGTATTTT CASPSTDTQYF
TRBJ1-5 TRBD1 . TRBV7-2 TGTGCCAGCAGCTTAATGACAGGGTGGAATCAGCCCCAGCATTTT CASSLMTGWNQPQHF
TRBJ2-2 . . TRBV7-3 TGTGCCAGCAGCTCAGGGGCGGGCACCGGGGAGCTGTTTTTT CASSSGAGTGELFF
TRBJ1-5 . . TRBV12-3/TRBV12-4 TGTGCCAGCAGTACGACAGCGCAGCCCCAGCATTTT CASSTTAQPQHF
TRBJ2-5 . . TRBV11-3 TGTGCCAGCAGCTTAGATTCGGGGGTGCAAGAGACCCAGTACTTC CASSLDSGVQETQYF
TRBJ1-4 TRBD1 many TRBV30 TGTGCCTGGAGCACCGGGACAGGGGATGAAAAACTGTTTTTT CAWSTGTGDEKLFF
TRBJ1-2 . . TRBV9 TGTGCCAGCAGCGAGGGACACACTAACTATGGCTACACCTTC CASSEGHTNYGYTF
TRBJ1-3 . . TRBV6-5 TGTGCCACTAAACCCAGGTTGGGCGGAAACACCATATATTTT CATKPRLGGNTIYF
TRBJ2-1 TRBD2 once TRBV11-3 TGTGCCAGCAGCCCCCCCGGGCTAGCGGGAATGGGTGAGCAGTTCTTC CASSPPGLAGMGEQFF
TRBJ1-5 . . TRBV7-9 TGTGCCAGCAGCTTAAGCGGGGGCTATAGCAATCAGCCCCAGCATTTT CASSLSGGYSNQPQHF
TRBJ1-2 TRBD1 . TRBV2 TGTGCCAGCAGCGATACTTGGACAGGGCGAGGCTACACCTTC CASSDTWTGRGYTF
TRBJ1-5 . . TRBV6-1 TGTGCCAGCTGTGAAGGGGCCGGCCAGCCCCAGCATTTT CASCEGAGQPQHF
TRBJ1-1 TRBD1 . TRBV14 TGTGCCAGTACCGGGACAGCGAACACTGAAGCTTTCTTT CASTGTANTEAFF
TRBJ2-5 TRBD2 . TRBV6-5 TGTGCCAGCTGCTTGACTAGCGGGAGAGGGGAGACCCAGTACTTC CASCLTSGRGETQYF
TRBJ2-1 TRBD1 . TRBV19 TGTGCCAGTAGTAGAGGGGGACAGGCCTACAATGAGCAGTTCTTC CASSRGGQAYNEQFF
TRBJ2-1 TRBD2 . TRBV4-1 TGCGCCAGCAGCCAAGAAATTGGGCTAGCGGCCTACAATGAGCAGTTCTTC CASSQEIGLAAYNEQFF
TRBJ2-7 . . TRBV30 TGTGCCTGCACCCAGGGAAGTGGGGCTTTCGAGCAGTACTTC CACTQGSGAFEQYF
TRBJ1-2 . . TRBV19 TGTGCCAGTAGTCCCCGGGACACCTATGGCTACACCTTC CASSPRDTYGYTF
TRBJ2-7 TRBD1 . TRBV6-5 TGTGCCAGCAGTTACGGGACAGGTCTCGACGAGCAGTACTTC CASSYGTGLDEQYF
TRBJ2-3 TRBD2 . TRBV27 TGTGCCAGCAGCCGGCCGGGGGGACTAGCGGGATCAGATACGCAGTATTTT CASSRPGGLAGSDTQYF